The 19 T cell receptor beta chains below were found in one sample sequenced in a study of blood T cells in healthy people across ages. A second 7 to 11 cycle PCR used barcoded and J-beta primers. TCRdb redid the calling of the 5' RACE reads with MiXCR, one entry per CDR3 protein. The sample lists 1.5 million to 2 million distinct CDR3 sequences; roughly 43% were seen once. The source material was blood. The origin of the receptors is a human donor in good health.

This clonotype was counted many times. This rearrangement joins TRBV6-6 to TRBJ2-1, with TRBD2 matching over 11 bases. CDR1 MNHNY and CDR2 SVGAGI come from the germline V gene (reference sequence). There are 17 residues in the CDR3. The junction had 5 bases not matched to a gene; V was cut back by 0 bases and J by 4 bases. CDR3 sequence: CASSYSGSGGVYNEQFF. In nucleotides, the CDR3 is TGTGCCAGCAGTTACTCAGGTAGCGGGGGGGTTTACAATGAGCAGTTCTTC.

Worth noting for this clonotype: One end of the junction is discordant with germline, which a read error may explain. The chain combines TRBV4-1 with TRBJ2-2, with a tentative D call TRBD1 (6 bases). Germline V gene data show CDR1 as MGHRA and CDR2 as YSYEKL. The CDR3 sequence is 17 residues long. The CDR3 nucleotides read TGCGCCAGCAGCCCCTCAGGCAACAGGGATGTCACCGGGAAGCTGTTTTTT. This translates into CASSPSGNRDVTGKLFF.

V is TRBV20-1 and J is TRBJ2-3; D is unclear. The CDR3 is 13 amino acids. Germline V CDR1 and CDR2: DFQATT, SNEGSKA (reference sequence). The ends were cut back, 6 bases at V and 2 bases at J, with 12 bases in the middle. The CDR3 nucleotides read TGCAGTGCAAATGGCGGATACACAGATACGCAGTATTTT. Encoded protein: CSANGGYTDTQYF.

V and J are TRBV4-1 and TRBJ1-1, with D possibly being TRBD1 (5 bases). Germline CDR1 reads MGHRA; CDR2 reads YSYEKL. Trimming shortened V by 1 base and J by 3 bases, and 12 bases separated the two germline ends. The CDR3 extends over 15 amino acids. CDR3 nucleotide sequence: TGCGCCAGCAGCCAAGTGGCAGGGAAGGACACTGAAGCTTTCTTT. Translated, it gives CASSQVAGKDTEAFF.

This chain joins TRBV20-1 and TRBJ2-7; no clear D gene. There are 15 residues in the CDR3. CDR1 DFQATT and CDR2 SNEGSKA come from the germline V gene (reference sequence). Trimming cost V 3 bases and J 0 bases, with 15 bases left between them. CDR3 nucleotide sequence: TGCAGTGCTAGCGTGTTGGGGTCTCCCTCCTACGAGCAGTACTTC. Translated: CSASVLGSPSYEQYF.

This clonotype was picked up a small number of times. This chain joins TRBV7-6 and TRBJ1-1; D ambiguous. CDR1 and CDR2 from the germline V gene are SGHVS and FNYEAQ. V was clipped by 5 bases and J by 7 bases, with 14 bases between them. The CDR3 extends over 13 amino acids. CDR3 DNA sequence: TGTGCCAGCAGCCCTCCTTTGCGGGGTGAAGCTTTCTTT. It yields the protein CASSPPLRGEAFF.

The J gene is TRBJ2-4, the V gene TRBV6-2 or TRBV6-3; possible D gene TRBD2, 6 bases. TRBJ2-7 explains the end of the DNA better; the J call may be wrong. From germline, CDR1 is MNHEY and CDR2 SVGEGT. The CDR3 covers 18 residues. Here the CDR3 reads CASSWPLTGIKGLDEQYF. DNA of the CDR3: TGTGCCAGCAGTTGGCCCTTAACCGGGATCAAGGGACTCGACGAGCAGTACTTC.

The chain combines TRBV6-5 with TRBJ2-6; D gene unclear. CDR3 length: 15 residues. Trimming cost V 1 base and J 0 bases, with 4 bases left between them. Germline-derived CDR1 and CDR2 are MNHEY and SVGAGI. CDR3 residues: CASSYWDSGANVLTF. The CDR3 DNA follows: TGTGCCAGCAGTTACTGGGACTCTGGGGCCAACGTCCTGACTTTC.

This clonotype was seen a handful of times. This chain uses TRBV6-2 or TRBV6-3 with TRBJ1-2; D not resolved. The CDR3 runs 11 residues. CDR1 is MNHEY and CDR2 is SVGEGT in the germline V gene. Trimming took off 6 bases at V and 6 bases at J, with 8 bases between the two ends. In nucleotides, the CDR3 is TGTGCCAGCAGAGGACGGGATGGCTACACCTTC. Translation gives CASRGRDGYTF.

This clonotype was seen more than once but under ten times. Written as DNA, the CDR3 is TGTGCCAGCAGTCGCGGACTAGCGGTCCTCTACGAGCAGTACTTC. It specifies CASSRGLAVLYEQYF. This rearrangement joins TRBV6-2 or TRBV6-3 to TRBJ2-7; 10 nucleotides line up with TRBD2. With V trimmed by 5 bases and J by 3 bases, 7 bases remained unmatched. CDR3 length: 15 amino acids. Germline V gene sequence: CDR1 MNHEY, CDR2 SVGEGT.

V is TRBV12-3 or TRBV12-4 and J is TRBJ2-7; 9 nucleotides match TRBD1. This CDR3 is built from 15 residues. Trimming at V came to 4 bases and at J to 3 bases, leaving 7 bases not matched to a gene. CDR3 coding DNA: TGTGCCAGCAGTTGGGGGACAGGGATGGTCTACGAGCAGTACTTC. Translated: CASSWGTGMVYEQYF.

This clonotype has a handful of counts. The rearrangement joins TRBV7-3 to TRBJ2-3; a possible D gene is TRBD1 (5 bases). Trimming removed 2 bases at V and 1 base at J, with 10 bases between. Germline assignment: CDR1 SGHTA and CDR2 FQGTGA. The CDR3 is 15 amino acids. CDR3 nucleotides: TGTGCCAGCAGCTTATTAGGACACGGCACAGATACGCAGTATTTT. This gives the protein CASSLLGHGTDTQYF.

The chain is built from TRBV7-2 and TRBJ2-4; D gene unclear. Germline-derived CDR1 and CDR2 are SGHTA and FQGNSA. The CDR3 has 14 residues. The V and J ends lost 0 bases and 8 bases respectively, with 11 bases between them. CDR3 amino acids: CASSLAGPEDIQYF. The CDR3 DNA is TGTGCCAGCAGCTTAGCCGGCCCAGAGGACATTCAGTACTTC.

The table lists this clonotype with a few counts. This sequence joins TRBV7-2 and TRBJ2-3; 8 bases are a match to TRBD2. Germline-derived CDR1 and CDR2 are SGHTA and FQGNSA. The CDR3 is made up of 16 amino acids. After removal of 3 bases from V and 2 bases from J, the junction contained 7 bases not matched to a gene. As DNA, the CDR3 is TGTGCCAGCAGCTTGAGAGCGGGGGCGTTCACAGATACGCAGTATTTT. Its translation: CASSLRAGAFTDTQYF.

This chain uses TRBV20-1 with TRBJ2-5, with 14 bases aligning to TRBD2. The germline V gene encodes CDR1 DFQATT and CDR2 SNEGSKA (reference sequence). The ends lost 5 bases at V and 5 bases at J; junction bases unmatched: 7. This CDR3 is 15 amino acids long. For the CDR3, the DNA is TGCAGTGCTCCTCGACTAGCGGGGGGGCTGGAGACCCAGTACTTC. This sequence encodes CSAPRLAGGLETQYF.

The chain recombines TRBV5-1 with TRBJ2-7, with 9 bases that match TRBD1. The CDR3 is 14 residues long. V shed 4 bases, J shed 2 bases, and the junction held 4 bases outside the gene matches. Germline-derived CDR1 and CDR2 are SGHRS and YFSETQ. CDR3 DNA: TGCGCCAGCAGCCGGACAGGGGAGCCCTACGAGCAGTACTTC. Protein: CASSRTGEPYEQYF.

This chain uses TRBV28 with TRBJ1-1, with TRBD1 matching 7 bases. Germline V gene sequence: CDR1 MDHEN, CDR2 SYDVKM. The CDR3 has 13 residues. Trimming cost V 6 bases and J 3 bases; bases outside gene matches: 4. The CDR3 region is CASRGQAYTEAFF. CDR3 DNA: TGTGCCAGCAGAGGACAGGCTTACACTGAAGCTTTCTTT.

CDR3 in amino acids: CASSMLGQIINNEQFF. The CDR3 DNA sequence: TGTGCCAGTAGTATGCTCGGGCAGATAATTAACAATGAGCAGTTCTTC. This chain uses TRBV19 with TRBJ2-1; D not resolved. Trimming cost V 3 bases and J 5 bases, with 17 bases left between them. Germline values: CDR1 LNHDA, CDR2 SQIVND (reference sequence). The CDR3 extends over 16 amino acids.

Notes on this clonotype: At one end, the junction sequence differs from germline, possibly due to a read error. The J gene is TRBJ1-4, the V gene TRBV10-3, with D perhaps matching TRBD1 (6 bases). This CDR3 region has 14 residues. Germline lookup yields CDR1 ENHRY and CDR2 SYGVKD. DNA for the CDR3: TGTGCCGTCAGTGACGGGGGGCTTAATGAAAAACTGTTTTTT. Amino acid sequence: CAVSDGGLNEKLFF.